These T cell receptor beta chains were read from a single sample in a study of beta chain features in type 1 diabetes. The data were produced by immunoSEQ multiplex PCR, yet TCRdb's version contains in-frame clones alone and is incomplete. This sample has under 250,000 clones, with approximately 10% found just once. Sequencing was done on a sample of central memory CD4+ T cells from blood. The receptors stem from a man aged 18 to 30 in good health. Both conserved end residues are trimmed from each CDR3.

v_call	j_call	cdr3_aa
TRBV27	TRBJ2-2	ASRFQPNTGELF
TRBV9	TRBJ1-2	ASSPRSGANGYT
TRBV4-2	TRBJ2-3	ASSQGGRATDTQY
TRBV30	TRBJ1-4	AWGETGAAFNEKLF
TRBV20-1	TRBJ2-7	SARRSEQY
TRBV30	TRBJ1-2	ATPGHLNYGYT
TRBV29-1	TRBJ2-3	SVEGQSRDTQY
TRBV5-4	TRBJ2-2	ASSLDRRNTGELF
TRBV5-1	TRBJ2-3	ASSLDRGRDTQY
TRBV28	TRBJ2-5	ASSLRGRPETQY
TRBV28	TRBJ2-5	ASSSRLAGDETQY
TRBV5-5	TRBJ2-4	ASRAGDIQY
TRBV28	TRBJ1-1	ASSRGGWTEAF
TRBV7-2	TRBJ1-1	ASSRGRGNTEAF
TRBV10-3	TRBJ2-3	AISAPPAGVEDTQY
TRBV9	TRBJ2-3	ASSDGSIGTDTQY
TRBV10-3	TRBJ2-3	AISEIRSGPSTDTQY
TRBV7-2	TRBJ2-1	ASSHTGPEQF
TRBV14	TRBJ1-4	ASSGHLGDEKLF
TRBV29-1	TRBJ2-1	SVEGTSKDNEQF
TRBV18	TRBJ2-3	ASSRDENTDTQY
TRBV2	TRBJ2-1	ASSEWASGNPYNEQF
TRBV2	TRBJ2-2	ASKTKREITGELF
TRBV27	TRBJ2-1	ASSLLWGGGASYNEQF
TRBV2	TRBJ2-7	ASSGGQGHSYEQY
TRBV5-1	TRBJ2-1	ASSSEGQAINEQF
TRBV9	TRBJ2-7	ASSVGPGATYEQY
TRBV9	TRBJ2-5	ASSVSSGRAETQY
TRBV9	TRBJ2-1	ASSVDPSGRALMLYEQF
TRBV19	TRBJ1-5	ASSILVGQPQH
TRBV19	TRBJ1-2	ASSIRSNYGYT
TRBV15	TRBJ2-3	ATSREGASADTQY
TRBV30	TRBJ1-2	AWNLGRGNYGYT
TRBV7-9	TRBJ2-1	ASSLANNEQF
TRBV9	TRBJ2-3	ASSVDAGSTDTQY
TRBV11-2	TRBJ2-7	ASSLTGRAYEQY
TRBV7-8	TRBJ2-7	ASSLELVLSYEQY
TRBV7-2	TRBJ2-1	ASSLEAHNEQF
TRBV6-5	TRBJ2-7	ASSPWGLAYEQY
TRBV11-2	TRBJ2-7	ASSSLTGGGEQY
TRBV2	TRBJ2-7	ASRRQGTYEQY
TRBV6-1	TRBJ2-4	ASSDPKRRGKNIQY
TRBV10-3	TRBJ2-1	AISESGGSYNEQF
TRBV4-2	TRBJ2-7	ASSQENRDRRYEQY
TRBV5-1	TRBJ2-3	ASSLSPAEASTDTQY
TRBV15	TRBJ2-4	ATSPRTAVGKNIQY
TRBV7-9	TRBJ2-1	ASSLALAGTYNEQF
TRBV15	TRBJ2-3	ATSRPPGYTQY
TRBV9	TRBJ2-2	ASSAGLQTGELF
TRBV7-6	TRBJ2-5	ASAAGLAGYQETQY
TRBV25-1	TRBJ2-3	ASSEGSTDTQY
TRBV5-4	TRBJ2-3	ASSSYRREEADTQY
TRBV10-3	TRBJ2-1	ASSLGLLSNEQF
TRBV2	TRBJ2-2	ASSLEMGWTGELF
TRBV7-2	TRBJ2-3	ASSFSGLGDTQY
TRBV28	TRBJ2-2	ASLPGGDVNGGELF
TRBV15	TRBJ2-5	ATSRDRGETQY